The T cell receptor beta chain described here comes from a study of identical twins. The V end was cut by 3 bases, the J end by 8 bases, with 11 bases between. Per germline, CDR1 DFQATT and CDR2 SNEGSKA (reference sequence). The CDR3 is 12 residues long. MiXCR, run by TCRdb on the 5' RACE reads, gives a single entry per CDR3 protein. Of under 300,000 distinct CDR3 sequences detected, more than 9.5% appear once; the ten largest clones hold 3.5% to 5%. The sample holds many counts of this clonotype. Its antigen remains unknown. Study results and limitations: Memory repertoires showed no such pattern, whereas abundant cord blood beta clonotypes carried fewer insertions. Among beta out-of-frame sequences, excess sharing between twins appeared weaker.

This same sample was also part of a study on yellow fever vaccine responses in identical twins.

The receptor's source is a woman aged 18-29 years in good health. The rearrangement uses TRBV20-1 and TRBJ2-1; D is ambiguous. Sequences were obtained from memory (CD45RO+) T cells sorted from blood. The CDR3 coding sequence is TGCAGTGCTAGGGAAGCCGTCTATGAGCAGTTCTTC. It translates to CSAREAVYEQFF.